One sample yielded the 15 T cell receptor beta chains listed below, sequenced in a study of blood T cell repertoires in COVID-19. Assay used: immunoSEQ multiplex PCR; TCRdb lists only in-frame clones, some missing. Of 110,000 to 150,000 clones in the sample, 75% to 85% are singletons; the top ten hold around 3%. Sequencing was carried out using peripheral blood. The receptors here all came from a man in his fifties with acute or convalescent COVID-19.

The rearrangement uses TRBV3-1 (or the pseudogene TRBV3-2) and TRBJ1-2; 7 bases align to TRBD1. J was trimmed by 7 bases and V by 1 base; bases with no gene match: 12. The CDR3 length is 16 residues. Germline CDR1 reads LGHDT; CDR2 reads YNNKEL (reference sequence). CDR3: CASSQVSRGPSGGYTF. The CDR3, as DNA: TGTGCCAGCAGCCAAGTGTCAAGGGGGCCGTCGGGTGGCTACACCTTC.

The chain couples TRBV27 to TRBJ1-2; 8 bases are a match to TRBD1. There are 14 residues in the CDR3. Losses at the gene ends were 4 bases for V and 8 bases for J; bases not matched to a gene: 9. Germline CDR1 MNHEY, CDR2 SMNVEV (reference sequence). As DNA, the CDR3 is TGTGCCAGCAGTTCGCCCAGGGGGCGAGAAGGCTACACCTTC. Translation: CASSSPRGREGYTF.

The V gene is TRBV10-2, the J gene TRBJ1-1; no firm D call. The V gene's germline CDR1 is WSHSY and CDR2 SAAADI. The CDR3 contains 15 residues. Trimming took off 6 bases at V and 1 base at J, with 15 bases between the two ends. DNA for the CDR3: TGCGCCAGCAGAGCCGACCGGAGTGGGAACACTGAAGCTTTCTTT. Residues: CASRADRSGNTEAFF.

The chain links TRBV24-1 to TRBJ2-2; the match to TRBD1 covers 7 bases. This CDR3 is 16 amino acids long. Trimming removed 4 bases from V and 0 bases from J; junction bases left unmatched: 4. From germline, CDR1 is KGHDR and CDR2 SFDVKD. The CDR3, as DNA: TGTGCCACCAGTGAGCCGGGACAGACGAACACCGGGGAGCTGTTTTTT. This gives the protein CATSEPGQTNTGELFF.

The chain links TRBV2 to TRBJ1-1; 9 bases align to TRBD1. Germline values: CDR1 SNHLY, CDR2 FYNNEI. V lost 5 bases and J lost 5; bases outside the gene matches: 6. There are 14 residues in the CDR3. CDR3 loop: CASSPAGTGTEAFF. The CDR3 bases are TGTGCCAGCAGTCCCGCCGGGACAGGGACTGAAGCTTTCTTT.

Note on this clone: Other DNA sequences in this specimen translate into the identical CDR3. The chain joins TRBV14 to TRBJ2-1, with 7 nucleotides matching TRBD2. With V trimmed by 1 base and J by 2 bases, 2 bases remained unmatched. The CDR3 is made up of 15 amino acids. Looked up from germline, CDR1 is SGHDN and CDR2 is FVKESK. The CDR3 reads CASSQVAGAYNEQFF. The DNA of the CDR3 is TGTGCCAGCAGCCAAGTGGCGGGAGCCTACAATGAGCAGTTCTTC.

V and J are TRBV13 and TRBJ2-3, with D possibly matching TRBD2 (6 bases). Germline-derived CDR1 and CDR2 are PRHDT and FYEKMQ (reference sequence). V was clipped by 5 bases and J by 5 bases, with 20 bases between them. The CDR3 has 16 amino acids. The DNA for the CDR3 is TGTGCCAGCAGCACAGACTGGGGGGAAGCGGGAGATACGCAGTATTTT. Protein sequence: CASSTDWGEAGDTQYF.

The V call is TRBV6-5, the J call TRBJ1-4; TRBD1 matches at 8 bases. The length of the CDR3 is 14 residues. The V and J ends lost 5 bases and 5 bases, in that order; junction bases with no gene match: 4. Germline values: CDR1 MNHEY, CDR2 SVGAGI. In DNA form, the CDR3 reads TGTGCCAGCAGTCAAACAGGGGGGAATGAAAAACTGTTTTTT. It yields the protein CASSQTGGNEKLFF.

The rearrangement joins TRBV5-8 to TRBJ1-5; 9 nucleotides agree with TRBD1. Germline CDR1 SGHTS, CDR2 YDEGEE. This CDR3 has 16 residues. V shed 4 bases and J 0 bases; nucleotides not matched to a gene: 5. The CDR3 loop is CASSIGTGNSNQPQHF. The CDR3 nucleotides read TGTGCCAGCAGCATCGGGACAGGGAATAGCAATCAGCCCCAGCATTTT. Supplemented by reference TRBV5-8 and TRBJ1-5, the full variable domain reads EAGVTQSPTHLIKTRGQQATLRCSPISGHTSVYWYQQALGLGLQFLLWYDEGEERNRGNFPPRFSGRQFPNYSSELNVNALELEDSALYLCASSIGTGNSNQPQHFGDGTRLSIL.

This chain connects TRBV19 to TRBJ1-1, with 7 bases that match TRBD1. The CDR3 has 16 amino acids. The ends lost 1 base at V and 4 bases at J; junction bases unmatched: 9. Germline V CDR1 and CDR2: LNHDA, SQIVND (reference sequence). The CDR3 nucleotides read TGTGCCAGTAGTATAGGTCCCACAGGGGCGGCCACTGAAGCTTTCTTT. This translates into CASSIGPTGAATEAFF.

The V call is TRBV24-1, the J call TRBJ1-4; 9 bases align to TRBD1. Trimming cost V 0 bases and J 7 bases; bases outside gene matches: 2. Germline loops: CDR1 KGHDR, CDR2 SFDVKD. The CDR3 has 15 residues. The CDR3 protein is CATSDLYRGREKLFF. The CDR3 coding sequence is TGTGCCACCAGTGATTTGTACAGGGGGCGTGAAAAACTGTTTTTT.

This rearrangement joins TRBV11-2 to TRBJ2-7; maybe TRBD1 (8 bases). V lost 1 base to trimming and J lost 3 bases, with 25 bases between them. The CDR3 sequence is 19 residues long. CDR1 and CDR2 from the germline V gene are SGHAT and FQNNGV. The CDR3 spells CASSLVGTKGGTGNYEQYF. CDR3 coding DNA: TGTGCCAGCAGCTTAGTTGGTACCAAGGGGGGGACAGGAAACTACGAGCAGTACTTC.

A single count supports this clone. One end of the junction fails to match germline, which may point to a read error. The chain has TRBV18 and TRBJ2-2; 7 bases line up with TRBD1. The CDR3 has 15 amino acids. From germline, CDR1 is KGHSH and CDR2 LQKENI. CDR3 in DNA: TGTGCCAGCTCCCCACCGGGACAGCACACCGGGGAGCTGTTTTTT. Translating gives CASSPPGQHTGELFF.

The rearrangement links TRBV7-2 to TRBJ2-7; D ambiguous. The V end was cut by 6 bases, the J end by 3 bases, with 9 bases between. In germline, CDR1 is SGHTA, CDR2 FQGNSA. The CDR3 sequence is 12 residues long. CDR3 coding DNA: TGTGCCAGCAGTACTCTGAGCTACGAGCAGTACTTC. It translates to CASSTLSYEQYF.

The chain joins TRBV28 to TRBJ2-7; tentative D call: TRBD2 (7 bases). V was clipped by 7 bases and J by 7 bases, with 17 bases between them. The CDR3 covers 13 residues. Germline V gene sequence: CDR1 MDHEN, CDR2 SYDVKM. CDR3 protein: CASMSTGRVEQYF. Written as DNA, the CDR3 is TGTGCCAGCATGAGCACAGGGAGGGTTGAGCAGTACTTC.